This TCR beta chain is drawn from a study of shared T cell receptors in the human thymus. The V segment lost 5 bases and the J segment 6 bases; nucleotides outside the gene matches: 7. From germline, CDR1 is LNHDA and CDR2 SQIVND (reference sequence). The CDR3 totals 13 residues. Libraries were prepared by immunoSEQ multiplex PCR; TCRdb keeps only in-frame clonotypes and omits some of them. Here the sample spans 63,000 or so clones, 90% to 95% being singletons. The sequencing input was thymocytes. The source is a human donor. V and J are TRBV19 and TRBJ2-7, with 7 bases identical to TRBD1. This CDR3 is CASSPRDSCEQYF. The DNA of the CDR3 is TGTGCCAGTAGTCCCAGGGACAGTTGCGAGCAGTACTTC.